The 10 T cell receptor beta chains given below trace back to one sample, sequenced in a study of breast tumors, draining lymph nodes, adjacent tissues. Samples came from axillary lymph nodes draining the breast cancer. TCRdb re-called the multiplex PCR reads with MiXCR, one entry per CDR3 protein. The sample yields roughly 130,000 distinct CDR3 sequences, over 25% seen once. Sequencing was done on a sample of axillary lymph node tissue. These TCRs come from a female donor with breast cancer. Some clones in this sample may be carry-over from other donors' samples.

On this clonotype itself: Since no conserved phenylalanine or tryptophan closes the CDR3, a read error is the likely cause. Because the CDR3's place on the DNA is in doubt, the DNA is left out and the CDR3 is given as listed by TCRdb. This rearrangement joins TRBV19 to TRBJ2-7. The CDR3 contains 16 residues when both ends are counted. Germline CDR1 and CDR2: LNHDA and SQIVND (reference sequence). The CDR3 here is CASSKETEKSSYEQYS.

Ten or more counts support this clonotype. The CDR3 does not close with the conserved phenylalanine or tryptophan, likely indicating a read error. It is unclear where the CDR3 begins or ends on the DNA, so no DNA is shown, and the CDR3 is as TCRdb lists it. The J gene is TRBJ2-3, the V gene TRBV7-9; the table names TRBD2, a call not compared with the DNA. 12 amino acids form the CDR3, both terminal residues included. From germline, CDR1 is SEHNR and CDR2 FQNEAQ (reference sequence). The CDR3 protein is CASSLSWFPTLL.

This clonotype has a count of ten or more. This sequence joins TRBV7-6 and TRBJ2-5; either TRBD1 or TRBD2 may supply D (5 bases each). V was clipped by 5 bases and J by 1 base, with 14 bases between them. Germline values: CDR1 SGHVS, CDR2 FNYEAQ. The CDR3 spans 15 residues. The CDR3 sequence: CASSELPGGQETQYF. The CDR3 region has the DNA TGTGCCAGCAGCGAACTCCCTGGGGGCCAAGAGACCCAGTACTTC.

Points on this clonotype: The junction does not match germline at one end; this may be a read error. This sequence joins TRBV20-1 and TRBJ1-6; 11 bases are shared with TRBD1. In germline, CDR1 is DFQATT, CDR2 SNEGSKA (reference sequence). This CDR3 has 15 residues. The CDR3 DNA follows: TGCGGTGCCAGGGCCTCCGGGACAGGGGGTTTCCCCCTCCACTTT. Its protein product is CGARASGTGGFPLHF.

This clonotype was picked up many times. V gene TRBV20-1 combines with J gene TRBJ2-3; the D is unclear. The CDR3 loop spans 14 amino acids. Germline V lookup: CDR1 DFQATT, CDR2 SNEGSKA (reference sequence). CDR3 nucleotides: TGCAGCGCCTCGAGTGGCTATAGCACAGATACGCAGTATTTT. This codes for CSASSGYSTDTQYF.

In DNA form, the CDR3 reads TGTGCCAGCAGCCAAGATCTCAACCGGACTAGCGGGGGGGTGGACGGGGAGCTGTTTTTT. Encoded protein: CASSQDLNRTSGGVDGELFF. The chain combines TRBV3-2 with TRBJ2-2; the table's D call, TRBD2, has no DNA check behind it. TRBV3-2 is reported as a pseudogene. CDR3 length: 20 amino acids.

This clonotype appeared many times. The chain carries TRBV7-6 and TRBJ2-4, with 7 positions matching TRBD1. CDR1 and CDR2 (germline): SGHVS, FNYEAQ. With 5 bases clipped from V and 15 bases from J, the junction kept 13 bases outside the gene matches. The CDR3 loop spans 13 amino acids. Here the CDR3 DNA reads TGTGCCAGCAGCGCCCGGGACAGCACAAGTCGGTACTTC. Its translation is CASSARDSTSRYF.

With respect to this clonotype: Being one base from a much bigger clone, this may be a read error. The chain recombines TRBV6-6 with TRBJ2-2, with D perhaps matching TRBD2 (6 bases). V lost 2 bases to trimming and J lost 7 bases, with 17 bases between them. The CDR3 is 16 residues long. The V gene's germline CDR1 is MNHNY and CDR2 SVGAGI (reference sequence). The CDR3 spells CASSYPRGVYGGELFF. CDR3 in DNA: TGTGCCAGCAGTTACCCCCGCGGGGTCTACGGCGGGGAGCTGTTTTTT.

There are many counts of this clonotype. J is TRBJ1-6 and V is TRBV28, with D maybe TRBD1 (5 bases). Germline CDR1 reads MDHEN; CDR2 reads SYDVKM. The length of the CDR3 is 13 residues. V lost 5 bases and J lost 11, with 13 bases in between. The CDR3 DNA reads TGTGCCAGCAGTACGGGGGGGGTTACACCCCTCCACTTT. Translation gives CASSTGGVTPLHF.

V gene TRBV7-9 combines with J gene TRBJ1-6; TRBD1 agrees at 11 bases. The CDR3 is made up of 16 amino acids. Trimming removed 6 bases from V and 6 bases from J; junction bases left unmatched: 7. CDR1 and CDR2 from the germline V gene are SEHNR and FQNEAQ (reference sequence). The CDR3 coding sequence is TGTGCCAGCAGTATGGTGGGACAGGGGGGTAATTCACCCCTCCACTTT. It specifies CASSMVGQGGNSPLHF.